These 9 T cell receptor beta chains were all obtained from the same sample, sequenced in a study of blood T cell repertoires in COVID-19. Assay: immunoSEQ multiplex PCR; the TCRdb copy retains only in-frame clones and omits some. The table includes 280,000 or so clones, around 91% detected once. Sequencing was performed on PBMCs or T cells enriched from blood (not recorded which). The receptors stem from a woman younger than 35 with acute COVID-19.

This chain connects TRBV30 to TRBJ1-2; tentatively, D is TRBD1 (5 bases). CDR3 length equals 12 residues. Germline V gene data show CDR1 as GTSNPN and CDR2 as SVGIG (reference sequence). The germline V and J ends were trimmed by 2 bases and 6 bases, with 10 bases remaining between them. CDR3 loop: CAWSRRGDGYTF. The CDR3 DNA is TGTGCCTGGAGTCGGCGGGGGGATGGCTACACCTTC.

The chain joins TRBV12-1 to TRBJ2-3; the DNA was not compared with TRBD2, the D call given in the table. TRBV12-1 is classified as a pseudogene. The CDR3 is 16 amino acids. As DNA, the CDR3 is TGTGCCAGCAGCTCCCCACTAGCGGGTCAAGTAGATACGCAGTATTTT. Translating gives CASSSPLAGQVDTQYF.

The rearrangement joins TRBV5-1 to TRBJ2-1, with D maybe TRBD2 (6 bases). CDR1 and CDR2 (germline): SGHRS, YFSETQ. The V gene lost 6 bases and the J gene lost 9 bases, with 16 bases spanning the gap. The CDR3 is 13 residues long. CDR3 loop: CASTGIRSGEQFF. CDR3 DNA sequence: TGCGCCAGCACGGGTATTCGTAGCGGTGAGCAGTTCTTC. The entire variable domain, with the rest obtained from reference TRBV5-1 and TRBJ2-1, is as follows: KAGVTQTPRYLIKTRGQQVTLSCSPISGHRSVSWYQQTPGQGLQFLFEYFSETQRNKGNFPGRFSGRQFSNSRSEMNVSTLELGDSALYLCASTGIRSGEQFFGPGTRLTVL.

The chain is built from TRBV4-3 and TRBJ2-1, with a possible D match to TRBD2 (6 bases). This CDR3 is built from 15 residues. Germline V gives CDR1 LGHNA, CDR2 YSLEER. The V gene lost 5 bases and the J gene lost 3 bases, with 14 bases spanning the gap. The CDR3 DNA reads as TGCGCCAGCAGCTACGGGACTCAAATCTACAATGAGCAGTTCTTC. Amino acids: CASSYGTQIYNEQFF.

This chain connects TRBV21-1 to TRBJ2-1; the table's D gene call, TRBD2, was not cross checked with the DNA. TRBV21-1 is flagged as a pseudogene. The CDR3 has 10 amino acids. Written as DNA, the CDR3 is TGTGCCAGCAGCAACTCGGAGCAGTTCTTC. Protein product: CASSNSEQFF.

For this clone: Other DNA sequences within the sample encode an identical CDR3. J is TRBJ2-5 and V is TRBV18; TRBD1 matches at 7 bases. J was trimmed by 5 bases and V by 2 bases; bases with no gene match: 2. Germline V gives CDR1 KGHSH, CDR2 LQKENI. This CDR3 has 13 amino acids. The CDR3 sequence is CASSPTGAETQYF. CDR3 DNA: TGTGCCAGCTCACCAACAGGGGCCGAGACCCAGTACTTC.

This clone appeared once. The DNA for the CDR3 is TGCAGTGCTAGCCTTAACTATGGCTACACCTTC. This codes for CSASLNYGYTF. The V gene is TRBV20-1, the J gene TRBJ1-2; D gene unclear. The CDR3 contains 11 residues. Deletions cut 3 bases from V and 1 base from J, with 3 bases between. The germline gives CDR1 DFQATT, CDR2 SNEGSKA (reference sequence).

The chain combines TRBV2 with TRBJ1-1; a weak D match, TRBD1 (5 bases). Germline CDR1 SNHLY, CDR2 FYNNEI. CDR3 length: 18 amino acids. The V end was cut by 2 bases, the J end by 5 bases, with 24 bases between. The DNA for the CDR3 is TGTGCCAGCAGTGAAAAAGACAGCCGCGTCCACATTCGTACTGAAGCTTTCTTT. This codes for CASSEKDSRVHIRTEAFF.

This clone was counted a single time. V gene TRBV6-5 combines with J gene TRBJ1-2; D remains unclear. CDR3 length: 13 amino acids. Germline assignment: CDR1 MNHEY and CDR2 SVGAGI. Trimming cost V 8 bases and J 3 bases, with 13 bases left between them. The CDR3 DNA sequence: TGTGCCAGCGCTGGGGAGGGATACTATGGCTACACCTTC. Protein product: CASAGEGYYGYTF.